Described below is a single T cell receptor (beta chain) sequence and its context. The data originate from a study of blood T cell repertoires in COVID-19. Participants came from around 25 US areas, aged roughly 18 to 90 years. People in the exposed group encountered a COVID-19 case within 2 weeks before entering the study. Looked up from germline, CDR1 is KGHDR and CDR2 is SFDVKD. The CDR3 is made up of 17 amino acids. Losses at the gene ends were 0 bases for V and 5 bases for J; bases not matched to a gene: 11. TCRdb keeps only in-frame clones here, not all; method: immunoSEQ multiplex PCR. The sample shows 350,000 to 500,000 clones, 88% of them seen only once.

The TCR originated in a woman younger than 30 who had been exposed to COVID-19. The sequenced sample was PBMCs or T cells enriched from blood (not recorded which). The V and J genes are TRBV24-1 and TRBJ1-2, with 7 bases matching TRBD1. This CDR3 is CATSDLPTGIHLYGYTF. The CDR3 bases are TGTGCCACCAGTGATTTGCCGACAGGGATTCATTTATATGGCTACACCTTC.